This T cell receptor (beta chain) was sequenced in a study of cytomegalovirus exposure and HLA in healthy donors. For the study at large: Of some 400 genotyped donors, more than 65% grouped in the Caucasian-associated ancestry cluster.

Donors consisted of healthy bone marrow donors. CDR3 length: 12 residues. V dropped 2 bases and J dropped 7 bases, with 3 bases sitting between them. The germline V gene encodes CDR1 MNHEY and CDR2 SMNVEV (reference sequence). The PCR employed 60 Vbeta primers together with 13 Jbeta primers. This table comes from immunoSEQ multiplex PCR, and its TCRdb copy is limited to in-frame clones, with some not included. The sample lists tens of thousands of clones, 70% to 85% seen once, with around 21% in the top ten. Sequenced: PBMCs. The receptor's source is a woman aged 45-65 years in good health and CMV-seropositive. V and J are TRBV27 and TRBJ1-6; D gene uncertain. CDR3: CASSLANSPLHF. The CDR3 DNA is TGTGCCAGCAGTTTAGCGAATTCACCCCTCCACTTT.